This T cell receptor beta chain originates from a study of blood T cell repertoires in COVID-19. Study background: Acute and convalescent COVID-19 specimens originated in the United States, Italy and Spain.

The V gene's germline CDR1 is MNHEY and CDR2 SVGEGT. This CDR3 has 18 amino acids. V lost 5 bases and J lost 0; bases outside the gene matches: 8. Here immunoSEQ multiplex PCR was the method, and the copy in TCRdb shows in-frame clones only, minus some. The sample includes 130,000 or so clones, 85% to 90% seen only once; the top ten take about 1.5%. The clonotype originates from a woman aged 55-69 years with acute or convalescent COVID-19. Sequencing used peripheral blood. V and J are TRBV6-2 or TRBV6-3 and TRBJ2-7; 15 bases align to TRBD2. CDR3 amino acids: CASSREGTSGGSSYEQYF. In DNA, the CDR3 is TGTGCCAGCAGTAGAGAAGGGACTAGCGGGGGGAGCTCCTACGAGCAGTACTTC.